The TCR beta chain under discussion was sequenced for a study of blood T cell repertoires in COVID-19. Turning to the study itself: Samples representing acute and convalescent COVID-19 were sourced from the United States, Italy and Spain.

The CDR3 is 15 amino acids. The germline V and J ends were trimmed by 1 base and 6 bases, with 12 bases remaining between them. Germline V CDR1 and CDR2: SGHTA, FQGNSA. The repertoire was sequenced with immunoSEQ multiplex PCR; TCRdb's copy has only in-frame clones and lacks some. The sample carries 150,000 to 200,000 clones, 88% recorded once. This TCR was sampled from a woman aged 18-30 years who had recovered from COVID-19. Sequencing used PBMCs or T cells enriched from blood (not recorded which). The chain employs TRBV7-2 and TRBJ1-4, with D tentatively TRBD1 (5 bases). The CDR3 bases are TGTGCCAGCAGCTTAGTAGTAGGGGCCGATGAAAAACTGTTTTTT. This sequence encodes CASSLVVGADEKLFF.